A selection of T cell receptor beta chains follows, all from one sample in a study of OX40 agonist ivuxolimab in advanced cancers. Profiled with immunoSEQ multiplex PCR; TCRdb holds only in-frame clones, not every one. Among some 90,000 clones listed, around 91% were seen once. Sequencing was performed on CD4+ or CD8+ T cells sorted from blood, taken in a trial of the OX40 agonist ivuxolimab. Source of these receptors: an adult with an advanced solid tumor such as melanoma, head and neck, liver or kidney cancer. The CDR3 runs from the conserved cysteine through the conserved F or W. A D gene is named only where the DNA matches it firmly. For some rows the clone size is stated as once, few or many, or as a class when expanded; others skip it.

j_gene | v_gene | abundance | d_gene | CDR3nt | CDR3aa
TRBJ1-1 | TRBV18 | - | - | TGTGCCAGCTCACTCCTGGACAGGAACACTGAAGCTTTCTTT | CASSLLDRNTEAFF
TRBJ2-7 | TRBV11-1 | once | TRBD2 | TGTGCCAGCAGCCTGGGACTAGCGAACGACGAGCAGTACTTC | CASSLGLANDEQYF
TRBJ1-1 | TRBV5-4 | - | - | TGCGCCAGCAGCCAAAATCGGCAGATGAACACTGAAGCTTTCTTT | CASSQNRQMNTEAFF
TRBJ2-5 | TRBV11-3 | - | TRBD2 | TGTGCCAGCAGCTTGGGCGGGAGGTATCAAGAGACCCAGTACTTC | CASSLGGRYQETQYF
TRBJ2-1 | TRBV6-4 | once | - | TGTGCCAGCAGTGACTCGTTTAGCACATTCTCCTACAATGAGCAGTTCTTC | CASSDSFSTFSYNEQFF
TRBJ2-7 | TRBV10-3 | - | - | TGTGCCATCAGTGAGTCTCTGGTGGGCCTCCACGCCTCAGACTTC | CAISESLVGLHASDF
TRBJ2-7 | TRBV21-1 | - | - | TGTGCCAGCAGCAAATTGGGCGGCGCGCTACCCTACGAGCAGTACTTC | CASSKLGGALPYEQYF
TRBJ2-3 | TRBV11-2 | - | - | TGTGCCAGCAGCTTCTCCGGGATCACAGATACGCAGTATTTT | CASSFSGITDTQYF
TRBJ2-1 | TRBV7-2 | - | TRBD2 | TGTGCCAGCAGCTTAGAGGGGACTAGCAACAATGAGCAGTTCTTC | CASSLEGTSNNEQFF
TRBJ2-1 | TRBV6-5 | - | - | TGTGCCAGCAGTTACAGCGTGTCGAACGGGGGCTATGAGCAGTTCTTC | CASSYSVSNGGYEQFF
TRBJ1-2 | TRBV5-1 | - | - | TGCGCCAGCAGCTTAACAGCAGCTAACTATGGCTACACCTTC | CASSLTAANYGYTF
TRBJ1-1 | TRBV5-1 | - | - | TGCGCCAGCAGCTCTACAGGGAGGAACACTGAAGCTTTCTTT | CASSSTGRNTEAFF
TRBJ2-7 | TRBV7-3 | - | - | TGTGCCAGCAGCTTAAACTTACTAGAGAAAATCTACGAGCAGTACTTC | CASSLNLLEKIYEQYF
TRBJ2-2 | TRBV19 | - | - | TGTGCCAGTAGTGCAGCAGGGGCGATCGGGGAGCTGTTTTTT | CASSAAGAIGELFF
TRBJ2-1 | TRBV5-4 | - | TRBD2 | TGTGCCAGCAGCCCGGGACTAGCGGGAGGCCCCTACAATGAGCAGTTCTTC | CASSPGLAGGPYNEQFF
TRBJ1-1 | TRBV10-3 | - | - | TGTGCCATCAGTGGGGGACTACTAGATTTAGAAGCTTTCTTT | CAISGGLLDLEAFF
TRBJ2-1 | TRBV5-8 | - | TRBD2 | TGTGCCAGCAGATCCGGGGGGGCTAATGAGCAGTTCTTC | CASRSGGANEQFF
TRBJ1-1 | TRBV12-5 | - | - | TGTGCTAGTGGTTTGGTCTCGGCAGGGATAAACACTGAAGCTTTCTTT | CASGLVSAGINTEAFF
TRBJ2-7 | TRBV6-1 | few | - | TGTGCCGCCACGGGGCGGGGCGAGCAGTACTTC | CAATGRGEQYF
TRBJ1-2 | TRBV6-1 | - | - | TGTGCCAGCAGTAAGGGCCTCCCAGGGCTTCTAGGCTACACCTTC | CASSKGLPGLLGYTF
TRBJ2-5 | TRBV28 | - | - | TGTGCCACCTTACAGGGCAACCAAGAGACCCAGTACTTC | CATLQGNQETQYF
TRBJ1-5 | TRBV7-2 | - | - | TGTGCCAGCAGCTTCGATGAGGTCTTCGGTCAGCCCCAGCATTTT | CASSFDEVFGQPQHF
TRBJ2-5 | TRBV27 | - | TRBD1 | TGTGCCAGCAGGCGACAGGGGCAAGAGACCCAGTACTTC | CASRRQGQETQYF
TRBJ2-5 | TRBV5-1 | once | - | TGCGCCAGCAGCTCGACGACAGGTTGGCAAGAGACCCAGTACTTC | CASSSTTGWQETQYF
TRBJ2-7 | TRBV6-5 | - | TRBD2 | TGTGCCAGCAGTTCAAGTGGGAGGGCCCCGGCCGAGCAGTACTTC | CASSSSGRAPAEQYF
TRBJ1-2 | TRBV18 | - | - | TGTGCCAGCTCACCGGTCCAGGGACTCAACTATGGCTACACCTTC | CASSPVQGLNYGYTF
TRBJ1-2 | TRBV19 | - | - | TGTGCCAGTAGTATAGATCCTCGGGACGCAGACTATGGCTACACCTTC | CASSIDPRDADYGYTF
TRBJ2-7 | TRBV29-1 | - | - | TGCAGCGTGTGGGGGACACCTTATTCCTACGAGCAGTACTTC | CSVWGTPYSYEQYF
TRBJ2-5 | TRBV7-9 | - | TRBD2 | TGTGCCAGCAGCAGGACTAGCGGGTATCAAGAGACCCAGTACTTC | CASSRTSGYQETQYF
TRBJ1-2 | TRBV4-2 | - | TRBD1 | TGTGCCAGCAGCCCCGCGGAGGGGGCAGACTATGGCTACACCTTC | CASSPAEGADYGYTF
TRBJ1-3 | TRBV15 | - | - | TGTGCCACCAAGGAGGGCCGCTCTGGAAACACCATATATTTT | CATKEGRSGNTIYF
TRBJ1-1 | TRBV5-5 | few | - | TGTGCCAGCAGCAGGAGGACCGTTCTTTTAAGCGCTGAAGCTTTCTTT | CASSRRTVLLSAEAFF
TRBJ2-6 | TRBV4-2 | - | - | TGTGCCAGCAGCCAAGCCCGGACGGCCCCTGGGGCCAACGTCCTGACTTTC | CASSQARTAPGANVLTF
TRBJ1-1 | TRBV19 | few | - | TGTGCCACGAGGGGGAGGTCTGAAGCTTTCTTT | CATRGRSEAFF
TRBJ2-6 | TRBV11-1 | - | TRBD1 | TGTGCCAGCAGCCCTTACAGGGGATCCGCCGGGGCCAACGTCCTGACTTTC | CASSPYRGSAGANVLTF
TRBJ2-7 | TRBV7-2 | - | - | TGTGCCAGCAGCTTGAGCCCGGGCACCTACGAGCAGTACTTC | CASSLSPGTYEQYF
TRBJ2-2 | TRBV19 | - | TRBD2 | TGTGCCAGTAGTATCAGGCGGGAGGGCCTATACGCCGGGGAGCTGTTTTTT | CASSIRREGLYAGELFF
TRBJ2-7 | TRBV5-6 | - | - | TGTGCCAGCAGCTTGACAGTCATCCCCTACGAGCAGTACTTC | CASSLTVIPYEQYF
TRBJ2-2 | TRBV7-2 | - | TRBD2 | TGTGCCAGCAGCTTACTGGGCGGGAGCGGGACCGGGGAGCTGTTTTTT | CASSLLGGSGTGELFF
TRBJ2-7 | TRBV6-5 | - | - | TGTGCCAGCAGTTACGGGGACTTCGGCACTTACGAGCAGTACTTC | CASSYGDFGTYEQYF
TRBJ2-2 | TRBV14 | many | - | TGTGCCAGCAGCCCGAACGGCAGGGAAACCGGGGAGCTGTTTTTT | CASSPNGRETGELFF
TRBJ1-5 | TRBV7-8 | - | - | TGTGCCAGCAGCTTAGCGCGCCAGGGACGCAATCAGCCCCAGCATTTT | CASSLARQGRNQPQHF
TRBJ1-5 | TRBV27 | - | - | TGTGCCAGCGGGGGTGGCAGAAATCAGCCCCAGCATTTT | CASGGGRNQPQHF
TRBJ2-1 | TRBV5-4 | once | TRBD2 | TGTGCCAGCAGCTCCATCCGGACTAGCGGGGCCTCCTACAATGAGCAGTTCTTC | CASSSIRTSGASYNEQFF
TRBJ2-3 | TRBV28 | - | TRBD2 | TGTGCCAGCTCACAATCCCGCAGGGCTAGCGGAAGCACAGATACGCAGTATTTT | CASSQSRRASGSTDTQYF
TRBJ2-1 | TRBV30 | - | TRBD2 | TGTGCCTGGACCCGGACTAGCGGGGCTCAGTTCTTC | CAWTRTSGAQFF
TRBJ2-3 | TRBV5-4 | - | - | TGTGCCAGCAGCTTGGGGCTGATCACAGATACGCAGTATTTT | CASSLGLITDTQYF
TRBJ1-2 | TRBV27 | - | TRBD1 | TGTGCCAGCAGATGGGACAGGGAGCATGGCTACACCTTC | CASRWDREHGYTF
TRBJ2-7 | TRBV19 | once | - | TGTGCCAGTAGACTGGACAGCAGGTACTCCTACGAGCAGTACTTC | CASRLDSRYSYEQYF
TRBJ1-1 | TRBV7-8 | - | - | TGTGCCAGCAGCTCCCGTACCCAGGAGAAAGCTTTCTTT | CASSSRTQEKAFF
TRBJ2-7 | TRBV6-5 | - | TRBD1 | TGTGCCACCGCCGTAGGGACAGCCTCCTACGAGCAGTACTTC | CATAVGTASYEQYF
TRBJ2-7 | TRBV13 | - | TRBD1 | TGTGCCAGCAGTTCCGGACAGGGGCGGTACGAGCAGTACTTC | CASSSGQGRYEQYF
TRBJ2-5 | TRBV5-1 | - | TRBD2 | TGCGCCAGCAGCTTGAGCGGGGGTGAAGAGACCCAGTACTTC | CASSLSGGEETQYF
TRBJ2-1 | TRBV4-3 | - | - | TGCGCCAGCAGCCAAGGGTTAGTTAGCTCCTACAATGAGCAGTTCTTC | CASSQGLVSSYNEQFF